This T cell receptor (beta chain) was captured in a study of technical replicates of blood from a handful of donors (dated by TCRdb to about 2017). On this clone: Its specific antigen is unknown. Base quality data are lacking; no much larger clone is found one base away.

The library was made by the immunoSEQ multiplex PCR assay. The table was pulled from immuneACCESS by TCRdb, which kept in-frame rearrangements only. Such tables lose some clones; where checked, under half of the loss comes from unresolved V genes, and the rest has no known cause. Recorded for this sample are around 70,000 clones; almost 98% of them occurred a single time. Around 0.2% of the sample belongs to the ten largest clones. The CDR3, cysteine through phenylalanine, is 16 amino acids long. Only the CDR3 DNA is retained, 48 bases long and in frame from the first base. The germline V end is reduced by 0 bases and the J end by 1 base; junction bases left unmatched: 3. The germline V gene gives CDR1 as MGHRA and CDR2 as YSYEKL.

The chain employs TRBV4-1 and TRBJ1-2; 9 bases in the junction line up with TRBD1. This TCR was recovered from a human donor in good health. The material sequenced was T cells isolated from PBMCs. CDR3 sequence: CASSQEGTGSNYGYTF. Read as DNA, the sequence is TGCGCCAGCAGCCAAGAAGGGACAGGGAGTAACTATGGCTACACCTTC.